The 6 T cell receptor beta chains listed next were all sequenced from one sample in a study of beta chain features in type 1 diabetes (dated by TCRdb to 2016 to 2019). The study at large found these results: In all four CD4+ subsets, TCRB CDR3 length was moderately but significantly shorter in type 1 diabetes patients.

The antigens these receptors bind are not known. Libraries were constructed by the immunoSEQ multiplex PCR assay. The entire amount of isolated RNA was reverse transcribed using the High Capacity cDNA Reverse Transcription Kit, so the sequenced TCRB transcripts were expressed ones. The immuneACCESS repertoire file appears here via TCRdb, limited to in-frame rearrangements. These files lack a portion of the clones; in checked studies, under half of the deficit traces to unresolved V genes, and the cause of the others is not known. The sample has 280,000 or so clones on record, 14% to 15% of them singletons. Approximately 0.015% of the sample comes from the top ten. Sequencing was performed on naive CD4+ T cells from blood. Reading the label with the study, this specimen's cell subset or site is: true naive CD4+ T cells. The receptors were gathered from a man between 18 and 35 years old with type 1 diabetes.

CDR3 in DNA: TGTGCCAGCAGGGTGGGGGGCTACGAGCAGTACTTC. This translates into CASRVGGYEQYF. The rearrangement uses TRBV6-1 and TRBJ2-7; a possible D gene is TRBD2 (6 bases). CDR3 length: 12 residues. CDR1 MNHNS and CDR2 SASEGT come from the germline V gene. Deletions cut 6 bases from V and 3 bases from J, with 9 bases between.

The genes are TRBV27 and TRBJ2-7; 11 nucleotides match TRBD2. With V trimmed by 5 bases and J by 0 bases, 3 bases remained unmatched. Germline CDR1 and CDR2: MNHEY and SMNVEV (reference sequence). The length of the CDR3 is 15 residues. CDR3 in amino acids: CASSRLAGSSYEQYF. CDR3 in DNA: TGTGCCAGCAGTCGACTAGCGGGGAGCTCCTACGAGCAGTACTTC.

This clone showed up just a few times. The chain is built from TRBV19 and TRBJ2-5, with D uncertain. This CDR3 comprises 13 residues. Per the germline V gene, CDR1 is LNHDA and CDR2 is SQIVND (reference sequence). V was shortened by 1 base and J by 5 bases, with 8 bases between the two germline ends. CDR3 protein: CASSIGAQETQYF. The DNA of the CDR3 is TGTGCCAGTAGTATAGGGGCCCAGGAGACCCAGTACTTC.

The V gene is TRBV9, the J gene TRBJ2-1; 8 bases align to TRBD1. Germline values: CDR1 SGDLS, CDR2 YYNGEE. Trimming cost V 3 bases and J 6 bases; bases outside gene matches: 5. The CDR3 totals 14 residues. For the CDR3, the DNA is TGTGCCAGCAGCGCTGGACAGGGCCGCAATGAGCAGTTCTTC. This sequence encodes CASSAGQGRNEQFF.

The chain joins TRBV7-9 to TRBJ2-4, with a tentative D call TRBD2 (6 bases). V was shortened by 2 bases and J by 0 bases, with 20 bases between the two germline ends. The CDR3 contains 19 residues. The germline CDR1 and CDR2 sequences are SEHNR and FQNEAQ (reference sequence). CDR3 bases: TGTGCCAGCAGCTTATTGCTCGGGGGATTTCAGATAGCCAAAAACATTCAGTACTTC. This encodes CASSLLLGGFQIAKNIQYF.

V is TRBV5-5 and J is TRBJ2-7, with a tentative D call TRBD1 (6 bases). CDR3 length: 17 amino acids. V lost 0 bases, J lost 3 bases, and 19 bases lay in between. Germline values: CDR1 SGHKS, CDR2 YYEKEE (reference sequence). This CDR3 is CASSLAESGGPLYEQYF. The DNA for the CDR3 is TGTGCCAGCAGCTTGGCTGAGAGTGGGGGCCCCCTCTACGAGCAGTACTTC.